This TCR beta chain was documented in a study of blood T cells in healthy people across ages. Next came a second PCR, run for roughly 6 to 11 cycles, which used a sample-barcoded 5' primer along with a J-beta primer mix. TCRdb reprocessed the 5' RACE reads via MiXCR and lists one record per CDR3 protein. The sample has about 1,400,000 distinct CDR3 sequences, 42% seen once. This clonotype has a handful of counts. Its antigen is undetermined. Trimming removed 1 base from V and 3 bases from J, with 7 bases in between. The CDR3 is 14 residues long. Study outcomes and limitations: Diversity was estimated from one million T cells, and these estimates were considered underestimates.

V usage is TRBV12-3 or TRBV12-4 and J usage is TRBJ2-1; D not certain. Sequencing was carried out using blood. This receptor was identified in a woman under 30 in good health. The CDR3 DNA sequence: TGTGCCAGCAGTTTAGGGAAACTCTACAATGAGCAGTTCTTC. Protein: CASSLGKLYNEQFF.